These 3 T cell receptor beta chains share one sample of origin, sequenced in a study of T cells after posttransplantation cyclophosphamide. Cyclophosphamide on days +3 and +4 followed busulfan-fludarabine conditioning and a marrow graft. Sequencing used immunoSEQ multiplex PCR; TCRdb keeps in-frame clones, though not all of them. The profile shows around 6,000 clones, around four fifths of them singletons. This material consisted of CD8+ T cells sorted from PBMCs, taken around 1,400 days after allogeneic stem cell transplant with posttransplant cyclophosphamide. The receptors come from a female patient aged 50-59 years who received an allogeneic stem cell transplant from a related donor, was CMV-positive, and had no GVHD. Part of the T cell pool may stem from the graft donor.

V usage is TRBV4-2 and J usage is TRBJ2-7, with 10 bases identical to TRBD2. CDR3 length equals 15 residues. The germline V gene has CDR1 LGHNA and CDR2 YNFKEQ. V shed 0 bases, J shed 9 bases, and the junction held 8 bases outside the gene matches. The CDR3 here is CASSQDDLSGGGQYF. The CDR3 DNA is TGTGCCAGCAGCCAAGATGATCTCAGCGGGGGGGGGCAGTACTTC.

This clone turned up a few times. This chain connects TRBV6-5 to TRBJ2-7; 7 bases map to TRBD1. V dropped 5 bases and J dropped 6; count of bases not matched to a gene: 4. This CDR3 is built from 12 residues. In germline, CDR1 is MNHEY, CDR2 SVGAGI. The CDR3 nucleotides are TGTGCCAGCAGTCCACAGGGGAGCGAGCAGTACTTC. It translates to CASSPQGSEQYF.

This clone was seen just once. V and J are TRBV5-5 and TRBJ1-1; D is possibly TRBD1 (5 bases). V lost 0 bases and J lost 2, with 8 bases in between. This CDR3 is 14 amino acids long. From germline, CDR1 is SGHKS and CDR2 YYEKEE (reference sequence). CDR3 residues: CASSLEDINTEAFF. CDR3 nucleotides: TGTGCCAGCAGCTTGGAGGACATAAACACTGAAGCTTTCTTT. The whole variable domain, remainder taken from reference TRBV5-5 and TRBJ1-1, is DAGVTQSPTHLIKTRGQQVTLRCSPISGHKSVSWYQQVLGQGPQFIFQYYEKEERGRGNFPDRFSARQFPNYSSELNVNALLLGDSALYLCASSLEDINTEAFFGQGTRLTVV.